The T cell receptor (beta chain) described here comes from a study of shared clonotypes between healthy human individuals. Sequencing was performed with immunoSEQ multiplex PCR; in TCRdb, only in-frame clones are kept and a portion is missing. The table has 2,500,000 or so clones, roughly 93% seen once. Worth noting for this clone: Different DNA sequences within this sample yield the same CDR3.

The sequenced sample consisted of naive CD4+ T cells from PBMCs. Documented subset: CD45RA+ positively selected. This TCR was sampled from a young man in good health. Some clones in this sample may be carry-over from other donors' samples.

This CDR3 reads CASSENRGRETQYF. CDR3 bases: TGTGCCAGCAGTGAGAACAGGGGGAGGGAGACCCAGTACTTC. The rearrangement joins TRBV6-1 to TRBJ2-5; 8 nucleotides match TRBD1. This CDR3 comprises 14 residues. The ends lost 3 bases at V and 5 bases at J; junction bases unmatched: 5. Germline CDR1 is MNHNS and CDR2 is SASEGT.